One and the same sample provided the 3 T cell receptor beta chains below, sequenced in a study of CXCR3-negative and CXCR3-positive naive CD8 T cells. The libraries of TRB cDNA were prepared using 5' RACE with UMI labels. TCRdb reanalyzed the 5' RACE reads and collapses them to one entry per CDR3 protein, without DNA. The sample table includes roughly 24,000 distinct CDR3 sequences. The sample was memory CD8+ T cells from blood. These receptors were taken from a human donor in good health. Some clones in this sample may be carry-over from other donors' samples.

The gene calls are TRBV7-9 and TRBJ1-1. The CDR3 spans 12 residues. CDR1 SEHNR and CDR2 FQNEAQ come from the germline V gene (reference sequence). The CDR3 sequence is CASSLADLEAFF.

The V call is TRBV7-8, the J call TRBJ2-7. Germline V CDR1 and CDR2: SGHVS, FQNEAQ. The CDR3 is made up of 13 amino acids. CDR3 in amino acids: CASSRMGAYEQYF.

The V gene is TRBV20-1, the J gene TRBJ2-7; the TCRdb D gene call, TRBD2, has no DNA to confirm it. Germline values: CDR1 DFQATT, CDR2 SNEGSKA (reference sequence). The CDR3 totals 13 residues. CDR3 protein: CSARETSGYEQYF.